The present T cell receptor (beta chain) was sequenced within a study of blood T cell repertoires in COVID-19. Whole-study context: Spain, Italy and the United States supplied samples that represented acute and convalescent COVID-19. T cells, B-cell-depleted T cells, or PBMCs supplied cDNA or gDNA.

Categorization into cohorts depended on clinical history that participants reported. In the authors' workflow: Amplification of reference gene primers was used by the study to estimate nucleated cell counts. The table came from immunoSEQ multiplex PCR; TCRdb's copy has only in-frame clones and leaves some out. Clone size and V and J calls were adopted from that table, with D and trimming inferred from the DNA. This repertoire shows approximately 210,000 clones, approximately 82% found once; its top ten account for over 14%. This clonotype was sampled from a man aged 40-49 years who had recovered from COVID-19. Sequenced sample: PBMCs or T cells enriched from blood (not recorded which).

The CDR3 reads CALGRAGGWDTQYF. CDR3 DNA sequence: TGTGCCCTAGGGAGGGCAGGGGGCTGGGATACGCAGTATTTT. The chain recombines TRBV7-8 with TRBJ2-3; tentatively, D is TRBD1 (8 bases). This CDR3 has 14 amino acids. In germline, CDR1 is SGHVS, CDR2 FQNEAQ. V was cut by 11 bases and J by 6 bases, with 21 bases left in between.